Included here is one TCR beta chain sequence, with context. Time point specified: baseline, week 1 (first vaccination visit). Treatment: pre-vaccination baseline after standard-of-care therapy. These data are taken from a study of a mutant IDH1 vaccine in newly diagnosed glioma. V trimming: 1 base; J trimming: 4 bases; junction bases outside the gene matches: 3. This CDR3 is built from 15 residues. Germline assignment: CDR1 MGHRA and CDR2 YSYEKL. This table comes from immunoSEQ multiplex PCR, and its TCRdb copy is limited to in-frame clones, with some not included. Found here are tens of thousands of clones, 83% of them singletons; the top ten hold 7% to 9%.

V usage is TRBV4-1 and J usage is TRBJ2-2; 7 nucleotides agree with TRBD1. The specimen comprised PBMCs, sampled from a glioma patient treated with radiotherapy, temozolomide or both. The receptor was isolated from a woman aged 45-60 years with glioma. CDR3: CASSQGQGGTGELFF. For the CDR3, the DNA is TGCGCCAGCAGCCAAGGACAGGGTGGCACCGGGGAGCTGTTTTTT.